Sequencing of this TCR beta chain was carried out in a study of blood T cell repertoires in COVID-19. V was shortened by 2 bases and J by 5 bases, with 16 bases between the two germline ends. Germline lookup yields CDR1 KGHSH and CDR2 LQKENI. This CDR3 is 15 amino acids long. The protocol was immunoSEQ multiplex PCR, while the TCRdb copy is restricted to in-frame clones and leaves out a portion. Here the sample spans approximately 160,000 clones, around 85% being singletons. The chain links TRBV18 to TRBJ2-7, with D possibly being TRBD1 (9 bases). This receptor was identified in a man aged 55-75 years who had recovered from COVID-19. The sequencing sample was made of peripheral blood. The CDR3 region has the DNA TGTGCCAGCTCACCAGGTAGCGGGACAGGGAACGAGCAGTACTTC. This gives the protein CASSPGSGTGNEQYF.